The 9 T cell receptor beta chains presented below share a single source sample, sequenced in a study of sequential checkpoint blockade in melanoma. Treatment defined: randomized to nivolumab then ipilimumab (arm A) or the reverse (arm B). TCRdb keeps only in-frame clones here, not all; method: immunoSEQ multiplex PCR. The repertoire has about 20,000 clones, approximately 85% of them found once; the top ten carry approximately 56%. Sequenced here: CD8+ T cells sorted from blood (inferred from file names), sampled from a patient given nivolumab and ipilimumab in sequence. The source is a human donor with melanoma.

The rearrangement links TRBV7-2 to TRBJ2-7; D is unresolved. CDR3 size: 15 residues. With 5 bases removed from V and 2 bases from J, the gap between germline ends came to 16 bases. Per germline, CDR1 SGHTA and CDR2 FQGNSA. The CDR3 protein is CASSEISGVPYEQYF. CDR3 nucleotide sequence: TGTGCCAGCAGCGAAATATCAGGTGTCCCCTACGAGCAGTACTTC.

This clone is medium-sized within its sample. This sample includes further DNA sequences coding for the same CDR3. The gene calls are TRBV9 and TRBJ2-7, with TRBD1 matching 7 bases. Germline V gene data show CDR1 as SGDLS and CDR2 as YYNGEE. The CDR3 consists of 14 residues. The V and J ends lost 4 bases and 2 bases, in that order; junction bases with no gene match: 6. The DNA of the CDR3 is TGTGCCAGCAGCCCCTTAGACAGGGCCTACGAGCAGTACTTC. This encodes CASSPLDRAYEQYF.

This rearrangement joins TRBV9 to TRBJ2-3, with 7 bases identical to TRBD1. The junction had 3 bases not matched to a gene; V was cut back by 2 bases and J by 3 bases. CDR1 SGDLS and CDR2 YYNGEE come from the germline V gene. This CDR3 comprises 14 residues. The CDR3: CASSVGRGTDTQYF. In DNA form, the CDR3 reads TGTGCCAGCAGCGTGGGCAGGGGGACAGATACGCAGTATTTT.

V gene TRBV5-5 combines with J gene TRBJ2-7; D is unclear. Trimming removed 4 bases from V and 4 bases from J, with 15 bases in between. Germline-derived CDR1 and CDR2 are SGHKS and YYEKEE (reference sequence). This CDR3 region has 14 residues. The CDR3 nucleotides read TGTGCCAGCAGCGTCGAGTCGAGACATTACGAGCAGTACTTC. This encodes CASSVESRHYEQYF.

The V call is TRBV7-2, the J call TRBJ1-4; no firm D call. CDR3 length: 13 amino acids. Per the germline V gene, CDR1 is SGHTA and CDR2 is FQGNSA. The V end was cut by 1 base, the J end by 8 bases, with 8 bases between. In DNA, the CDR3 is TGTGCCAGCAGCTTAGACACTAGGGAAAAACTGTTTTTT. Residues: CASSLDTREKLFF.

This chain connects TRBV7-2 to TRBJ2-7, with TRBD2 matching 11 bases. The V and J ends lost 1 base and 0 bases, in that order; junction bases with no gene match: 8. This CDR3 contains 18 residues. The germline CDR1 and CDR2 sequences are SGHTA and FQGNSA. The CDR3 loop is CASSLELTSGGSSYEQYF. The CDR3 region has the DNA TGTGCCAGCAGCTTAGAGCTTACTAGCGGGGGCAGCTCCTACGAGCAGTACTTC.

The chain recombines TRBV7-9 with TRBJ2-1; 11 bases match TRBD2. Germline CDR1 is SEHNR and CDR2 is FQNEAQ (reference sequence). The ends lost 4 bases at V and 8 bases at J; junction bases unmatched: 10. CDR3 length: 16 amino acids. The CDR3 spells CASSSRLAGSWDEQFF. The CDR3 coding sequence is TGTGCCAGCAGCTCGAGACTAGCGGGGAGTTGGGATGAGCAGTTCTTC.

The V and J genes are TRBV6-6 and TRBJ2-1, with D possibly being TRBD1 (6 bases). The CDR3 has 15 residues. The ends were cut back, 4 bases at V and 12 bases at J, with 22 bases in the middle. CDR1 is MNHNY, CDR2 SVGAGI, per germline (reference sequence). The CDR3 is CASSSGTGYHGGQFF. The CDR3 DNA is TGTGCCAGCAGTTCCGGAACAGGGTACCATGGGGGGCAGTTCTTC.

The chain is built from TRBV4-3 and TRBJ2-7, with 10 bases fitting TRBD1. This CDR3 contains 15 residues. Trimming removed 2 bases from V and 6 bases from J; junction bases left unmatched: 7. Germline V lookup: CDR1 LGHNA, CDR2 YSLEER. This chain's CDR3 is CASSQSLTGGSEQYF. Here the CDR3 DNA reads TGCGCCAGCAGCCAATCACTGACAGGGGGCAGCGAGCAGTACTTC.